The 26 T cell receptor delta chains below all came from one sample that was sequenced in a study of Vδ1+ human thymocytes. Regarding the study as a whole: Thymic TRG and TRD repertoires appeared highly polyclonal.

RNA was extracted from the cells and then reverse transcribed. Pooled V-gene forward primers with one constant-region reverse primer generated the CDR3 amplicons by multiplex PCR. TCRdb reanalysed the multiplex PCR reads via CATT. The table has around 23,000 delta-chain clones, approximately 7% seen once. No antigen has been identified for these receptors. The material sequenced was Vdelta1+ gamma-delta thymocytes from the thymus. Sample subset: FACS-sorted CD3+ TCRalphabeta- TCRVdelta1+ TCRVdelta2- thymocytes. These receptors were collected from a girl in the first two years of life who had congenital heart surgery.

The chain recombines TRDV1 with TRDJ1; unclear D gene. Germline values: CDR1 TSWWSYY, CDR2 QGS. This CDR3 spans 16 amino acids. V was shortened by 2 bases and J by 0 bases, with 13 bases between the two germline ends. CDR3 protein: CALGEVSPMYTDKLIF. The CDR3 region has the DNA TGTGCTCTTGGGGAAGTGTCCCCGATGTACACCGATAAACTCATCTTT.

Concerning this clone: A read error may account for a junction end that differs from germline. V usage is TRDV1 and J usage is TRDJ1; D possibly corresponds to TRDD3 (5 bases). Germline CDR1 reads TSWWSYY; CDR2 reads QGS. The CDR3 extends over 17 amino acids. The CDR3 region is CALGKGGGASYTDKLIF. In DNA, the CDR3 is TGTGCTCTTGGGAAAGGGGGTGGGGCTTCGTACACCGATAAACTCATCTTC.

The genes are TRDV1 and TRDJ1; 10 bases agree with TRDD3. The CDR3 runs to 21 residues. Germline CDR1 is TSWWSYY and CDR2 is QGS. The V segment lost 2 bases and the J segment 1 base; nucleotides outside the gene matches: 19. The CDR3 coding sequence is TGTGCTCTTGGGGAAGTTGGTACTGGGGGATCAAAACGGGGACGCACCGATAAACTCATCTTT. As protein: CALGEVGTGGSKRGRTDKLIF.

This chain joins TRDV1 and TRDJ1; TRDD3 is a possible D gene (6 bases). This CDR3 comprises 19 residues. Germline V CDR1 and CDR2: TSWWSYY, QGS. Deletions cut 4 bases from V and 2 bases from J, with 26 bases between. The CDR3 loop is CALGAIYEVFTGSTDKLIF. In DNA, the CDR3 is TGTGCTCTTGGGGCAATCTATGAGGTCTTTACTGGGTCGACCGATAAACTCATCTTT.

J gene TRDJ1 was identified, but the V gene was not called; TRDD3 is taken as the D call from the table, unchecked against the DNA. The CDR3 extends over 24 amino acids. CDR3: CALGAVYRRWQVLGDTHPTDKLIF. The CDR3 DNA sequence: TGTGCTCTTGGGGCAGTCTACCGCCGGTGGCAAGTACTGGGGGATACGCATCCCACCGATAAACTCATCTTT.

This clone was counted between two and nine times. The gene calls are TRDV1 and TRDJ1, with 10 bases matching TRDD3. J gave up 3 bases and V 1 base, and 11 bases lay outside the gene matches. Germline V lookup: CDR1 TSWWSYY, CDR2 QGS. The CDR3 has 18 amino acids. In DNA form, the CDR3 reads TGTGCTCTTGGGGAACCAAGCCCTTGGGGGATACATGCCGATAAACTCATCTTT. Protein: CALGEPSPWGIHADKLIF.

The chain is built from TRDV1 and TRDJ1, with a weak D call TRDD3 (6 bases). This CDR3 has 16 amino acids. Trimming shortened V by 0 bases and J by 2 bases, and 13 bases separated the two germline ends. The germline gives CDR1 TSWWSYY, CDR2 QGS. CDR3 nucleotides: TGTGCTCTTGGGGAACTGGGGATCAAGCCGACCGATAAACTCATCTTT. Translating gives CALGELGIKPTDKLIF.

This clone occurred a few times. The V call is TRDV1, the J call TRDJ1, with 9 bases identical to TRDD2. This CDR3 is built from 19 residues. V shed 2 bases, J shed 4 bases, and the junction held 17 bases outside the gene matches. Germline V gene data show CDR1 as TSWWSYY and CDR2 as QGS. For the CDR3, the DNA is TGTGCTCTTGGGGAAGGATACCTTCCTACCCTGAGAGATGGCGATAAACTCATCTTT. It is translated as CALGEGYLPTLRDGDKLIF.

This clone was seen only a few times. The chain joins TRDV1 to TRDJ1, with 12 bases aligning to TRDD3. The J segment lost 11 bases and the V segment lost 2 bases, leaving 18 bases of the junction unmatched. Per germline, CDR1 TSWWSYY and CDR2 QGS. This CDR3 region has 18 residues. In DNA form, the CDR3 reads TGTGCTCTTGGGGAAGTCTATAACATTGCCCTGGGGGATACGAAGCTCATCTTT. Translating it yields CALGEVYNIALGDTKLIF.

The chain links TRDV1 to TRDJ1, with 9 bases identical to TRDD2. V was pared by 5 bases and J by 0 bases, with 16 bases of the junction left unmatched. Germline V gives CDR1 TSWWSYY, CDR2 QGS. The CDR3 contains 19 residues. The chain's CDR3 is CALGTPSYTGYPYTDKLIF. DNA for the CDR3: TGTGCTCTTGGGACCCCTTCCTACACAGGATACCCGTACACCGATAAACTCATCTTT.

Only a few counts were recorded for this clone. V is TRDV1 and J is TRDJ1; D unresolved. Germline V gene data show CDR1 as TSWWSYY and CDR2 as QGS. CDR3 length: 14 residues. V was pared by 2 bases and J by 5 bases, with 12 bases between. The CDR3, as DNA: TGTGCTCTTGGGGAAGGGACTCCGGGGGATAAACTCATCTTT. It translates to CALGEGTPGDKLIF.

In its sample, this clone was seen a few times. Its ends do not fully match the called genes, so a read error is possible. The V call is TRDV1, the J call TRDJ1; D is ambiguous. Germline CDR1 is TSWWSYY and CDR2 is QGS. The CDR3 runs to 16 residues. The CDR3 sequence: CALGETLPLDTDKPIF. The CDR3 DNA reads TGTGCTCTTGGGGAAACCTTGCCCCTCGACACCGATAAACCCATCTTT.

The sample holds a few counts of this clone. This chain connects TRDV1 to TRDJ1, with 10 bases lining up with TRDD3. There are 21 residues in the CDR3. Losses at the gene ends were 5 bases for V and 0 bases for J; bases not matched to a gene: 21. Germline V gene data show CDR1 as TSWWSYY and CDR2 as QGS. DNA of the CDR3: TGTGCTCTTGGGAAAGTGGGAGGGGATGTACTGGGGGATTCGTACACCGATAAACTCATCTTT. This sequence encodes CALGKVGGDVLGDSYTDKLIF.

This clone ranks as medium-sized. V is TRDV1 and J is TRDJ1; a possible D gene is TRDD3 (5 bases). Trimming cost V 5 bases and J 2 bases, with 18 bases left between them. The CDR3 runs 16 residues. Germline values: CDR1 TSWWSYY, CDR2 QGS. The CDR3 DNA reads TGTGCTCTTGGGCCCCAAAACCCCCGGGGAACCGATAAACTCATCTTT. The encoded protein is CALGPQNPRGTDKLIF.

The J gene is TRDJ1, the V gene TRDV2; 10 bases are a match to TRDD3. The CDR3 loop spans 18 amino acids. V lost 5 bases and J lost 0; bases outside the gene matches: 14. CDR1 and CDR2 (germline): GEAIGNYY, EKD. The CDR3 reads CACGVWGIQRGYTDKLIF. In DNA form, the CDR3 reads TGTGCCTGTGGAGTTTGGGGGATACAAAGGGGGTACACCGATAAACTCATCTTT.

This clone was found a few times. The chain carries TRDV1 and TRDJ2; no clear D. Germline V CDR1 and CDR2: TSWWSYY, QGS. V lost 6 bases and J 0 bases, leaving 20 bases between the germline ends. The CDR3 loop spans 18 amino acids. The CDR3 nucleotides read TGTGCTCTTGGAGTGCTGGAAGCCCCCAGAGCTTTGACAGCACAACTCTTCTTT. Translation: CALGVLEAPRALTAQLFF.

The V gene is TRDV1, the J gene TRDJ1, with 8 bases matching TRDD2. Germline V lookup: CDR1 TSWWSYY, CDR2 QGS. The length of the CDR3 is 21 residues. V lost 1 base and J lost 0; bases outside the gene matches: 19. Here the CDR3 reads CALGEPTFLDRYKGYTDKLIF. In DNA, the CDR3 is TGTGCTCTTGGGGAACCAACCTTCCTAGATAGGTATAAGGGATACACCGATAAACTCATCTTT.

The chain carries TRDV1 and TRDJ1; a weak D match, TRDD2 (6 bases). The CDR3 spans 15 residues. V lost 2 bases to trimming and J lost 10 bases, with 20 bases between them. Per the germline V gene, CDR1 is TSWWSYY and CDR2 is QGS. For the CDR3, the DNA is TGTGCTCTTGGGGAAGGGTCCTACGGTCCCTTAGGACTCATCTTT. Its translation is CALGEGSYGPLGLIF.

The sample holds a few counts of this clone. The V call is TRDV1, the J call TRDJ1, with 7 bases lining up with TRDD3. Germline trimming cut 5 bases from V and 2 bases from J; bases unmatched to any gene: 29. In germline, CDR1 is TSWWSYY, CDR2 QGS. This CDR3 region has 22 residues. CDR3 region: CALGKILRVVPERWGDTDKLIF. The CDR3 DNA reads as TGTGCTCTTGGGAAGATACTACGAGTAGTTCCAGAGCGTTGGGGGGATACCGATAAACTCATCTTT.

Here the J gene is TRDJ1 and the V gene is not called; no check of the table's D call, TRDD3, against the DNA was made. The CDR3 covers 22 residues. The CDR3: CALGELGPLYWGIRRDTDKLIF. The CDR3 DNA reads TGTGCTCTTGGGGAACTGGGCCCCCTTTACTGGGGGATACGCAGGGACACCGATAAACTCATCTTT.

This chain uses TRDV1 with TRDJ1, with 8 bases that match TRDD3. Because TCRdb records no J gene, it was assigned here through a match of the DNA to germline. CDR3 size: 21 residues. The V gene's germline CDR1 is TSWWSYY and CDR2 QGS. With 0 bases clipped from V and 2 bases from J, the junction kept 20 bases outside the gene matches. CDR3 bases: TGTGCTCTTGGGGAACTACCCCTCCTTATGCTGGGGGAACATACAACCGATAAACTCATCTTT. Amino acids: CALGELPLLMLGEHTTDKLIF.

By share, this clone counts as medium-sized (0.01 to 0.1%). The chain links TRDV2 to TRDJ1; 10 bases are a match to TRDD3. V dropped 1 base and J dropped 0; count of bases not matched to a gene: 16. The CDR3 consists of 20 residues. CDR1 is GEAIGNYY and CDR2 is EKD in the germline V gene. The CDR3 reads CACDTADWGIPGRDTDKLIF. DNA of the CDR3: TGTGCCTGTGACACGGCGGACTGGGGGATCCCCGGGAGGGACACCGATAAACTCATCTTT.

This clone was recorded only once. The genes are TRDV1 and TRDJ1; 8 bases align to TRDD3. TCRdb records no J gene; here it was assigned by comparing the DNA to germline. The CDR3 length is 19 residues. The J segment lost 4 bases and the V segment lost 2 bases, leaving 18 bases of the junction unmatched. Germline V lookup: CDR1 TSWWSYY, CDR2 QGS. CDR3: CALGEGGRLGGQRNDKLIF. The CDR3 nucleotides are TGTGCTCTTGGGGAAGGTGGCCGACTGGGGGGCCAAAGGAACGATAAACTCATCTTT.

This chain joins TRDV1 and TRDJ1; possible D gene TRDD3, 6 bases. No J segment appears in TCRdb, so it was assigned here by matching the sequence to germline. There are 18 residues in the CDR3. Germline CDR1 TSWWSYY, CDR2 QGS. The ends were cut back, 0 bases at V and 0 bases at J, with 17 bases in the middle. The chain's CDR3 is CALGELTRGTQYTDKLIF. CDR3 DNA: TGTGCTCTTGGGGAACTAACCCGGGGGACACAGTACACCGATAAACTCATCTTT.

This clone was seen more than once but under ten times. The chain links TRDV1 to TRDJ1; no firm D call. Germline V CDR1 and CDR2: TSWWSYY, QGS. Trimming cost V 3 bases and J 1 base, with 15 bases left between them. The CDR3 consists of 16 residues. As DNA, the CDR3 is TGTGCTCTTGGGGATCCCGGCCTCTCTACCACCGATAAACTCATCTTT. This sequence encodes CALGDPGLSTTDKLIF.

This clone was seen only a few times. This chain links TRDV1 with TRDJ1; D is ambiguous. The germline V gene has CDR1 TSWWSYY and CDR2 QGS. The CDR3 contains 13 residues. V shed 5 bases and J shed 9 bases, with 16 bases lying between them. The CDR3 protein is CALGILGPGELIF. Written as DNA, the CDR3 is TGTGCTCTTGGGATTCTAGGGCCGGGTGAACTCATCTTT.